The source of this TCR beta chain is a study of shared clonotypes between healthy human individuals. V lost 4 bases to trimming and J lost 3 bases, with 7 bases between them. The CDR3 consists of 13 residues. Per germline, CDR1 MNHEY and CDR2 SVGAGI. In the naive CD8 group, cells lacked CD45RO and were positively selected for CCR7, so terminally differentiated effector memory CD45RA+ cells were left out. In the original processing: ImmunoSEQ output lacked quality scores and full-length reads, limiting matched filtering. This table comes from immunoSEQ multiplex PCR, and its TCRdb copy is limited to in-frame clones, with some not included. V and J calls and clone size are copied from that table; D and trimming were computed from the DNA. The sample carries more than 550,000 clones, 92% recorded once.

The receptor's source is a man younger than 40 in good health. V usage is TRBV6-5 and J usage is TRBJ1-5; D not certain. Sample: naive CD8+ T cells sorted from blood. The CDR3 sequence is CASSLNTNQPQHF. In DNA, the CDR3 is TGTGCCAGCAGTTTGAACACCAATCAGCCCCAGCATTTT.